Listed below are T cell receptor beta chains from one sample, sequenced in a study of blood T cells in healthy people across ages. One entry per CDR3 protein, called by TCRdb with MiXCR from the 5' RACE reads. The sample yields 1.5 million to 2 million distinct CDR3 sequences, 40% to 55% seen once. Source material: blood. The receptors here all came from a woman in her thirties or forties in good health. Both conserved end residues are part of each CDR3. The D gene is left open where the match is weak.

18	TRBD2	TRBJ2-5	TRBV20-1	CSAPPADILAGDRETQYF
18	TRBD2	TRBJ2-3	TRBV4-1	CASSQAGLAGTTTDTQYF
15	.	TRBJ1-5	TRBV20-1	CSAYLPGLGNQPQHF
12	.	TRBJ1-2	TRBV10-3	CAIRPTNYGYTF
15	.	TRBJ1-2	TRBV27	CASSTVAGINYGYTF
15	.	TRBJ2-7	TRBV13	CASSLGVSPSYEQYF
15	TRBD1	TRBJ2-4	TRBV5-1	CASSLGPQYDREQYF
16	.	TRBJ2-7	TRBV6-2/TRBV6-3	CASSDPGGQGSYEQYF
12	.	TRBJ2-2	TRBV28	CAGGQGTGELFF
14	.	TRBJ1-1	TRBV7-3	CASSLKFGPTEAFF
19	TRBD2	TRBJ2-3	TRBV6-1	CASRGGGAGSGGKGDTQYF
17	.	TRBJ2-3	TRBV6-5	CASSYSLTYERGDTQYF
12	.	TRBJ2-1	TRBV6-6	CASSRGESEQFF
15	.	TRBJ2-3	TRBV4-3	CASSQDLSVQDAQYF
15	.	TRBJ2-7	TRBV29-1	CSVATEGGLSYEQYF
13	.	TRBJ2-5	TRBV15	CATSRDRKETQYF
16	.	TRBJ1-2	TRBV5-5	CASSWKEGGASYGYTF